This is a list of T cell receptor beta chains from one sample in a study of blood T cell repertoires in COVID-19. Sequencing was performed with immunoSEQ multiplex PCR; in TCRdb, only in-frame clones are kept and a portion is missing. The table records under 200,000 clones, 86% of them present only once. Input material: peripheral blood. The source is a man aged 65-85 years with acute or convalescent COVID-19. The conserved cysteine and the conserved F or W are not part of the CDR3 here. The D gene is left open where the match is weak.

cdr3_aa d_call cdr3_length v_call
ASSFGGEETQY NA 11 TRBV5-1
ASSPAISSNEKLF NA 13 TRBV5-1
ASSLETSRTQY NA 11 TRBV7-9
ASSPSGGNQGTDTQY TRBD2 15 TRBV14
ASSNPGHLRVEQY NA 13 TRBV28
SASPLQLRGGAYNEQF TRBD2 16 TRBV20-1
ASSAGNSGSSYNEQF TRBD2 15 TRBV11-3
ASSSNRAGYT NA 10 TRBV7-2
ASSPGTGGYQPQH TRBD1 13 TRBV18
ASSTLGAGAYEQY NA 13 TRBV5-8
ASSESGLELPEQY TRBD2 13 TRBV10-2
ASSLGPPGLAEQF TRBD2 13 TRBV7-2
ASSFGTSETDTQY TRBD2 13 TRBV5-1
ASSVRGQNNEQF NA 12 TRBV9
ASSGSSGQETQY TRBD2 12 TRBV19
ASSLSLAGASGDTQY TRBD2 15 TRBV7-9
ASSPWAGGPSEQF TRBD2 13 TRBV18
AWSRTGRADTQY TRBD1 12 TRBV30
AWDQGGETQY NA 10 TRBV30
ASRHRGMDSPLH NA 12 TRBV19
ASSQNTGQGYYNSPLH TRBD1 16 TRBV3-1/TRBV3-2
ASRPPHRDRGH TRBD1 11 TRBV28
ASSEAGTGGYYGYT TRBD1 14 TRBV25-1
ASSLDTGDQPQH NA 12 TRBV5-1
ASSFTGSYEQY NA 11 TRBV5-4
ASSLRQGPNQPQH NA 13 TRBV28
ASSSGLAGTGELF TRBD2 13 TRBV11-2
ASSPNFEQF NA 9 TRBV7-9
AISSGTGTSNQPQH TRBD1 14 TRBV10-3
ASSPRRGDLGGELF NA 14 TRBV7-3
AISDPIAGVPYEQY TRBD2 14 TRBV10-3
SVEARLAKNIQY NA 12 TRBV29-1
ASSPRTGRDTEAF TRBD1 13 TRBV4-1
ASSFNFYSRFTYGYT NA 15 TRBV12-1
ASSGGDTDTQY NA 11 TRBV5-1
ARVGLSSGYT NA 10 TRBV19
ASSLSPGRGYSPLH NA 14 TRBV27
ASSSTGGGYGYT TRBD1 12 TRBV5-4
ASRPHSTGGNYGYT TRBD1 14 TRBV6-6
ASSLYPTAGGITEAF TRBD1 15 TRBV27
ASSPDGYSPLH NA 11 TRBV18
ASSPLVGQTSNTGELF NA 16 TRBV6-6
ASSLQGGTDTQY TRBD1 12 TRBV5-1
ASSAASGGTEAF NA 12 TRBV2
ASSLRRTDTQY NA 11 TRBV13
ASRGGSYNEQF TRBD1 11 TRBV28
ASSFDLPRGPIGEKLF NA 16 TRBV7-7
ASSFGLRNGYT NA 11 TRBV7-3
ASSDRNRAGQY NA 11 TRBV5-4
VLAGSQETQY TRBD2 10 TRBV2
ASSKTGGARETQY TRBD1 13 TRBV5-1
ASIGTGVNTEAF TRBD1 12 TRBV2
ASSQGAVNTGELF NA 13 TRBV3-1/TRBV3-2
ASSLTGGQHPGNEQF NA 15 TRBV7-3
ASIKREGLGEQF TRBD2 12 TRBV28
SVDRVSGGYT TRBD1 10 TRBV29-1
ASSLGARGANVLT NA 13 TRBV7-8
ASSLQGSVGQF NA 11 TRBV7-8
AISESTSYYGYT NA 12 TRBV10-3